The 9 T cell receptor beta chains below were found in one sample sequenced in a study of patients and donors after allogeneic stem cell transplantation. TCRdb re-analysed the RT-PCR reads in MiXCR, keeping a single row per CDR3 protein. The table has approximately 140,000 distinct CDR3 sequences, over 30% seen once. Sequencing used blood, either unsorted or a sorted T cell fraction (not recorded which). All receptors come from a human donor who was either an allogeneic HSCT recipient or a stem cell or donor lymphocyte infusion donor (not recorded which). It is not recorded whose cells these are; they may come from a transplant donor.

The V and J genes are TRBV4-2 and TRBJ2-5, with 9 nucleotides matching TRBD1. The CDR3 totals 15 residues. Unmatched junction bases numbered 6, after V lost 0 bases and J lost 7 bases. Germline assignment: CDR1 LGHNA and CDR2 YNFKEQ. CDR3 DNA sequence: TGTGCCAGCAGCCAAGAAGTGGGACAGGGAAGGACCCAGTACTTC. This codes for CASSQEVGQGRTQYF.

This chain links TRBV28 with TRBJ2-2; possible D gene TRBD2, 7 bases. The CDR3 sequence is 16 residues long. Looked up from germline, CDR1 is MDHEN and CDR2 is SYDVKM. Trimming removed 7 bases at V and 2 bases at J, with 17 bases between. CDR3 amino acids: CASTSNWGGNTGELFF. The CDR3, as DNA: TGTGCCAGCACCAGTAACTGGGGGGGCAACACCGGGGAGCTGTTTTTT.

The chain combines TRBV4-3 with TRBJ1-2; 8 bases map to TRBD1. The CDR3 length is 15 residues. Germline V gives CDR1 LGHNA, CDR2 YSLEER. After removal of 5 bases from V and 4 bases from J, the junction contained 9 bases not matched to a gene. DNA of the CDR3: TGCGCCAGCAGCTTATTTCCGGGACAGGCCTATGGCTACACCTTC. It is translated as CASSLFPGQAYGYTF.

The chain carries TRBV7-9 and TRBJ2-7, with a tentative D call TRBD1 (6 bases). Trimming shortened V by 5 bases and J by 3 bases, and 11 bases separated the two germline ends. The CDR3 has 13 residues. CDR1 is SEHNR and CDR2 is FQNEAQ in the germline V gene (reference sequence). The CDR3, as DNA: TGTGCCAGCAGCAGGGGGAGAGGCTACGAGCAGTACTTC. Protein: CASSRGRGYEQYF.

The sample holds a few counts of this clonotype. Written as DNA, the CDR3 is TGTGCCAGCAGCTACAGACAGGACCCGGGCTATGGCTACACCTTC. Protein sequence: CASSYRQDPGYGYTF. This chain connects TRBV3-1 to TRBJ1-2, with D perhaps matching TRBD1 (6 bases). Germline loops: CDR1 LGHDT, CDR2 YNNKEL (reference sequence). The CDR3 spans 15 residues. Between the trimmed V and J ends, which lost 5 bases and 4 bases, there was a span of 17 bases. Looking up the rest from reference TRBV3-1 and TRBJ1-2 gives the full variable domain: DTAVSQTPKYLVTQMGNDKSIKCEQNLGHDTMYWYKQDSKKFLKIMFSYNNKELIINETVPNRFSPKSPDKAHLNLHINSLELGDSAVYFCASSYRQDPGYGYTFGSGTRLTVV.

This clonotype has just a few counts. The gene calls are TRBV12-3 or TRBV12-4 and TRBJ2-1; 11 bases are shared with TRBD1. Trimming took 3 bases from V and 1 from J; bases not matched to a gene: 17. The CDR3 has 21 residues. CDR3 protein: CASSFRRTGGMGGRSYNEQFF. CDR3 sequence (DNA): TGTGCCAGCAGTTTTAGGCGGACAGGGGGCATGGGAGGGAGATCCTACAATGAGCAGTTCTTC.

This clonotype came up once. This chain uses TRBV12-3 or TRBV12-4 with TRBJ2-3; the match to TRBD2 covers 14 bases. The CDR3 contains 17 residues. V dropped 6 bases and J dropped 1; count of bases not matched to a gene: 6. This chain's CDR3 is CASSRTSGGPGTDTQYF. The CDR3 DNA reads TGTGCCAGCAGCAGGACTAGCGGGGGGCCCGGCACAGATACGCAGTATTTT.

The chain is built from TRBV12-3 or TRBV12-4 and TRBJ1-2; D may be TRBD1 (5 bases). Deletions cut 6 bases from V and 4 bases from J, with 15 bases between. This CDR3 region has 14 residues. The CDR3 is CASSPGRRIYGYTF. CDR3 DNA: TGTGCCAGCAGCCCGGGACGGAGGATCTATGGCTACACCTTC.

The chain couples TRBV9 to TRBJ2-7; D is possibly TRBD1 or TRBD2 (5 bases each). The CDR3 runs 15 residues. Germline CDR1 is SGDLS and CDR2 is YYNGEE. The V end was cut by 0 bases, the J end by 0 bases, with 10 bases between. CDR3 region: CASSVDSGSSYEQYF. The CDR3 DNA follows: TGTGCCAGCAGCGTAGATTCAGGGAGCTCCTACGAGCAGTACTTC.